This TCR beta chain comes out of a study of blood T cells in healthy people across ages. Study in general: Capturing about one barcoded beta molecule per two T cells was achieved by template switching.

The CDR3 extends over 18 amino acids. CDR1 SGHDN and CDR2 FVKESK come from the germline V gene. The V gene lost 0 bases and the J gene lost 0 bases, with 17 bases spanning the gap. Peripheral blood, about 10 milliliters per donor, was collected. There were at least 5.5 micrograms of total RNA extracted from every sample. A J-beta primer mix and a sample-barcoded 5' primer were used in a second PCR of roughly 6 to 12 cycles. TCRdb re-called the 5' RACE reads through MiXCR, storing one row per CDR3 protein. The repertoire holds about 1.4 million distinct CDR3 sequences, with approximately 59% as singletons.

The sequenced sample was blood. The chain employs TRBV14 and TRBJ1-1; a weak D match, TRBD1 (6 bases). The receptor was isolated from a man between 18 and 29 years old in good health. Here the CDR3 DNA reads TGTGCCAGCAGCCAAGATGGACTGGGGGGCGGAATGAACACTGAAGCTTTCTTT. This codes for CASSQDGLGGGMNTEAFF.